This entry concerns a single T cell receptor beta chain. Its antigen is unknown. The junction differs from germline at one of its ends, possibly a read error. The data stem from a study of blood T cells in healthy people across ages. Study-wide context: About one barcoded beta molecule was captured per two T cells (by template switching). Study-wide results and caveats: Long-lived donors carried more naive CD4+ cells and greater diversity than aged donors.

A second PCR of about 6 to 11 cycles used a sample-barcoded 5' primer and a J-beta primer mix. Each cDNA was tagged by a template-switch adaptor containing 12 random nucleotides. TCRdb recomputed calls from the 5' RACE reads with MiXCR, one row per CDR3 protein. The repertoire holds 600,000 to 650,000 distinct CDR3 sequences, with 58% as singletons. Sequenced input: blood. This clonotype originated in a man aged 60 to 75 in good health.

The CDR3 DNA follows: TGTGCCAGTTCCCACAGGGGTAGCGATCAGCCCCAGCATTTT. Its translation: CASSHRGSDQPQHF. V and J are TRBV27 and TRBJ1-5; TRBD1 agrees at 7 bases. Germline-derived CDR1 and CDR2 are MNHEY and SMNVEV (reference sequence). CDR3 size: 14 residues.